Below are 2 T cell receptor beta chains sequenced from a single sample in a study of CD8 T cells in Susac syndrome (dated by TCRdb to the late 2010s). The library relied on the immunoSEQ multiplex PCR assay. RNA was extracted using the RNeasy kit, and about 0.45 to 1 ug of the RNA was reverse transcribed with random hexamers. TCRdb applied fastp at Q25 and MiXCR to the public reads, then kept only in-frame beta chains. Rows merge per CDR3 protein into single entries with the most common DNA and genes. The sample yields 95,000 to 150,000 distinct CDR3 sequences; less than 95% were counted once. Jointly, the top ten make up roughly 0.095% of the sample. Material for sequencing was CD4+ T cells from PBMCs. Every receptor here comes from a human donor in good health.

The chain employs TRBV7-3 and TRBJ2-1; 9 positions agree with TRBD2. This CDR3 is built from 15 residues. Unmatched junction bases numbered 6, after V lost 5 bases and J lost 4 bases. Germline V lookup: CDR1 SGHTA, CDR2 FQGTGA. DNA for the CDR3: TGTGCCAGCAGCGCGACTAGCGGAGGTTACAATGAGCAGTTCTTC. This translates into CASSATSGGYNEQFF.

Here the CDR3 reads CASSLPGSGMDRHHYEQYF. In DNA form, the CDR3 reads TGTGCCAGCAGTCTCCCTGGGAGCGGGATGGACCGTCACCACTACGAGCAGTACTTC. V is TRBV2 and J is TRBJ2-7, with 7 nucleotides matching TRBD2. This CDR3 comprises 19 residues. Germline V gives CDR1 SNHLY, CDR2 FYNNEI. Losses at the gene ends were 5 bases for V and 3 bases for J; bases not matched to a gene: 22.